A single sample gave rise to the 27 T cell receptor beta chains below, sequenced in a study of blood T cell repertoires in COVID-19. TCRdb's table, derived via immunoSEQ multiplex PCR, lists solely in-frame clones and lacks some. The table shows approximately 230,000 clones, with 70% to 85% occurring only once. Sequenced input: PBMCs or T cells enriched from blood (not recorded which). The receptors shown here come from a man in his forties or fifties who had recovered from COVID-19.

The chain has TRBV7-3 and TRBJ2-7; TRBD2 agrees at 10 bases. There are 15 residues in the CDR3. The germline CDR1 and CDR2 sequences are SGHTA and FQGTGA. V gave up 4 bases and J gave up 4 bases; unmatched junction bases: 7. CDR3 protein: CASSYTGLAPYEQYF. In DNA form, the CDR3 reads TGTGCCAGCAGCTATACGGGACTAGCGCCTTACGAGCAGTACTTC.

This chain joins TRBV7-3 and TRBJ2-2; D remains ambiguous. Germline-derived CDR1 and CDR2 are SGHTA and FQGTGA. The CDR3 totals 15 residues. The V end was cut by 2 bases, the J end by 2 bases, with 9 bases between. The CDR3 loop reads CASSLGHTNTGELFF. The CDR3 nucleotides read TGTGCCAGCAGCTTAGGCCATACCAACACCGGGGAGCTGTTTTTT.

In this sample, this clone turned up a few times. The chain combines TRBV27 with TRBJ2-1, with a tentative D call TRBD2 (6 bases). Trimming removed 8 bases from V and 0 bases from J, with 8 bases in between. This CDR3 is 13 amino acids long. In germline, CDR1 is MNHEY, CDR2 SMNVEV (reference sequence). The CDR3 sequence is CASYGSSYNEQFF. DNA for the CDR3: TGTGCCAGCTACGGGAGCTCCTACAATGAGCAGTTCTTC.

This chain joins TRBV2 and TRBJ1-1, with 10 bases lining up with TRBD1. The J segment lost 4 bases and the V segment lost 7 bases, leaving 3 bases of the junction unmatched. The CDR3 runs 13 residues. In germline, CDR1 is SNHLY, CDR2 FYNNEI. CDR3 in amino acids: CASTGQGVTEAFF. The CDR3 DNA sequence: TGTGCCAGCACTGGACAGGGGGTCACTGAAGCTTTCTTT.

The chain employs TRBV18 and TRBJ1-4, with D tentatively TRBD1 (6 bases). Germline lookup yields CDR1 KGHSH and CDR2 LQKENI. V was clipped by 8 bases and J by 4 bases, with 14 bases between them. The CDR3 covers 14 residues. The CDR3 sequence: CASTHRENNEKLFF. The CDR3 region has the DNA TGTGCCAGCACCCACAGGGAGAATAATGAAAAACTGTTTTTT.

This clone was detected a few times. V usage is TRBV11-3 and J usage is TRBJ1-6, with D uncertain. With 4 bases removed from V and 10 bases from J, the gap between germline ends came to 8 bases. This CDR3 contains 12 residues. Germline-derived CDR1 and CDR2 are SGHNT and YENEEA. This CDR3 reads CASSSPSSPLHF. CDR3 bases: TGTGCCAGCAGCTCCCCAAGCTCACCCCTCCACTTT.

This clone appeared a single time. Other DNA sequences in the sample encode the same CDR3. The chain joins TRBV18 to TRBJ1-2; unclear D gene. CDR3 length equals 13 residues. Trimming removed 3 bases at V and 4 bases at J, with 9 bases between. The germline CDR1 and CDR2 sequences are KGHSH and LQKENI. CDR3 residues: CASSPTGLYGYTF. In DNA, the CDR3 is TGTGCCAGCTCACCCACTGGACTCTATGGCTACACCTTC.

This clone occurred a few times. The chain combines TRBV3-1 (or the pseudogene TRBV3-2) with TRBJ1-1, with D unresolved. Trimming took 5 bases from V and 3 from J, leaving 13 bases between them. The CDR3 totals 14 residues. The germline gives CDR1 LGHDT, CDR2 YNNKEL (reference sequence). The CDR3: CASSSLGRDTEAFF. The CDR3 region has the DNA TGTGCCAGCAGCTCCCTGGGGAGGGACACTGAAGCTTTCTTT.

V and J are TRBV7-3 and TRBJ2-2, with TRBD2 matching over 13 bases. The junction had 5 bases not matched to a gene; V was cut back by 8 bases and J by 5 bases. The CDR3 is made up of 15 amino acids. Germline lookup yields CDR1 SGHTA and CDR2 FQGTGA. CDR3 DNA: TGTGCCAGCCGCGCGGGACTAGCGGGGACCGGGGAGCTGTTTTTT. Amino acids: CASRAGLAGTGELFF.

V usage is TRBV7-2 and J usage is TRBJ1-2; D may be TRBD1 (6 bases). Between the trimmed V and J ends, which lost 5 bases and 8 bases, there was a span of 21 bases. The germline CDR1 and CDR2 sequences are SGHTA and FQGNSA. This CDR3 region has 15 residues. CDR3 sequence reads: CASSPSWRGAGGYTF. In DNA form, the CDR3 reads TGTGCCAGCAGCCCCAGTTGGCGGGGGGCCGGGGGCTACACCTTC.

V is TRBV19 and J is TRBJ2-1, with D perhaps matching TRBD1 (5 bases). Trimming removed 4 bases at V and 7 bases at J, with 14 bases between. In germline, CDR1 is LNHDA, CDR2 SQIVND (reference sequence). The length of the CDR3 is 14 residues. The CDR3 nucleotides read TGTGCCAGTAGTACTAATCGTCAGGGAAATGAGCAGTTCTTC. This encodes CASSTNRQGNEQFF.

This chain uses TRBV6-2 or TRBV6-3 with TRBJ2-7, with a possible D match to TRBD2 (7 bases). This CDR3 contains 18 residues. V was cut by 0 bases and J by 1 base, with 19 bases left in between. Looked up from germline, CDR1 is MNHEY and CDR2 is SVGEGT. Here the CDR3 reads CASSYSLGGDSSSYEQYF. DNA for the CDR3: TGTGCCAGCAGTTACTCGTTAGGGGGGGACTCTTCTTCCTACGAGCAGTACTTC.

The rearrangement links TRBV5-1 to TRBJ1-2; TRBD1 agrees at 7 bases. CDR1 and CDR2 from the germline V gene are SGHRS and YFSETQ. The CDR3 has 14 amino acids. Trimming removed 1 base from V and 8 bases from J; junction bases left unmatched: 8. The CDR3 reads CASSLSQGQNGYTF. CDR3 nucleotides: TGCGCCAGCAGCTTGTCACAGGGACAGAACGGCTACACCTTC.

The rearrangement uses TRBV19 and TRBJ1-4, with 7 bases aligning to TRBD1. This CDR3 has 15 amino acids. CDR1 LNHDA and CDR2 SQIVND come from the germline V gene (reference sequence). V dropped 7 bases and J dropped 3; count of bases not matched to a gene: 8. CDR3: CASTTGDGSNEKLFF. The CDR3 DNA follows: TGTGCCAGTACCACAGGGGACGGGTCTAATGAAAAACTGTTTTTT. Looking up the rest from reference TRBV19 and TRBJ1-4 gives the full variable domain: DGGITQSPKYLFRKEGQNVTLSCEQNLNHDAMYWYRQDPGQGLRLIYYSQIVNDFQKGDIAEGYSVSREKKESFPLTVTSAQKNPTAFYLCASTTGDGSNEKLFFGSGTQLSVL.

The rearrangement joins TRBV27 to TRBJ1-6; 9 bases are shared with TRBD1. The CDR3 sequence is 16 residues long. Germline V gene lookup returns CDR1 MNHEY and CDR2 SMNVEV (reference sequence). V shed 4 bases and J 3 bases; nucleotides not matched to a gene: 4. Here the CDR3 DNA reads TGTGCCAGCAGTTCACAGGGGGCCATCTATAATTCACCCCTCCACTTT. This translates into CASSSQGAIYNSPLHF.

The chain joins TRBV5-1 to TRBJ2-1; possible D gene TRBD2, 5 bases. Germline lookup yields CDR1 SGHRS and CDR2 YFSETQ. The CDR3 has 20 amino acids. V lost 4 bases, J lost 0 bases, and 26 bases lay in between. CDR3 in amino acids: CASSGNRARPGGSSYNEQFF. The CDR3 bases are TGCGCCAGCAGCGGGAACCGGGCTCGGCCCGGTGGGAGCTCCTACAATGAGCAGTTCTTC.

The chain has TRBV6-5 and TRBJ1-2; 9 bases agree with TRBD1. Germline V gives CDR1 MNHEY, CDR2 SVGAGI. Trimming removed 6 bases from V and 2 bases from J; junction bases left unmatched: 7. CDR3 length: 15 residues. CDR3: CASSAPGQGNYGYTF. Written as DNA, the CDR3 is TGTGCCAGCAGCGCTCCGGGACAGGGAAACTATGGCTACACCTTC.

The chain has TRBV4-3 and TRBJ2-2, with TRBD2 matching over 8 bases. CDR1 is LGHNA and CDR2 is YSLEER in the germline V gene. V gave up 2 bases and J gave up 8 bases; unmatched junction bases: 4. The CDR3 spans 14 residues. The CDR3 sequence is CASSQKRGGGELFF. In nucleotides, the CDR3 is TGCGCCAGCAGCCAAAAACGGGGGGGAGGGGAGCTGTTTTTT.

This clone was recorded only once. In DNA form, the CDR3 reads TGCGCCAGCAGCTTGTTTGGACAGGGGTTAAATGAGCAGTTCTTC. It translates to CASSLFGQGLNEQFF. J is TRBJ2-1 and V is TRBV5-1, with 9 bases aligning to TRBD1. The CDR3 length is 15 residues. CDR1 and CDR2 (germline): SGHRS, YFSETQ. V lost 1 base and J lost 7; bases outside the gene matches: 6.

This clone was recorded a few times. The chain links TRBV6-4 to TRBJ1-5; TRBD1 aligns across 8 bases. The ends lost 3 bases at V and 6 bases at J; junction bases unmatched: 16. CDR3 size: 18 residues. Germline CDR1 and CDR2: MRHNA and SNTAGT. CDR3: CASSEKEPGQEESQPQHF. CDR3 nucleotide sequence: TGTGCCAGCAGTGAGAAAGAGCCGGGACAGGAGGAGAGTCAGCCCCAGCATTTT.

The chain carries TRBV7-2 and TRBJ2-1; 7 positions match TRBD2. V lost 0 bases and J lost 8; bases outside the gene matches: 4. There are 14 residues in the CDR3. Germline CDR1 and CDR2: SGHTA and FQGNSA. The CDR3 here is CASSLAGGGDEQFF. CDR3 nucleotide sequence: TGTGCCAGCAGCTTAGCGGGGGGAGGGGATGAGCAGTTCTTC.

Here the CDR3 DNA reads TGTGCCAGCAGCTTTCGGACACTGACCCACTCTGGAAACACCATATATTTT. Translating gives CASSFRTLTHSGNTIYF. V usage is TRBV5-6 and J usage is TRBJ1-3; D might be TRBD1 (5 bases). CDR1 SGHDT and CDR2 YYEEEE come from the germline V gene. Deletions cut 2 bases from V and 0 bases from J, with 15 bases between. CDR3 size: 17 residues.

The chain uses TRBV3-1 (or the pseudogene TRBV3-2) and TRBJ2-5; D call uncertain. There are 14 residues in the CDR3. The V end lost 0 bases, the J end lost 5 bases, and 10 bases lay between the germline ends. Germline-derived CDR1 and CDR2 are LGHDT and YNNKEL (reference sequence). The CDR3 region is CASSQEVTGETQYF. In DNA, the CDR3 is TGTGCCAGCAGCCAAGAGGTCACCGGGGAGACCCAGTACTTC.

The V and J genes are TRBV4-1 and TRBJ2-6; TRBD1 matches at 8 bases. Germline CDR1 is MGHRA and CDR2 is YSYEKL. The CDR3 spans 16 residues. The J segment lost 2 bases and the V segment lost 5 bases, leaving 5 bases of the junction unmatched. This CDR3 reads CASSARQGTGANVLTF. CDR3 coding DNA: TGCGCCAGCAGCGCCCGACAGGGGACTGGGGCCAACGTCCTGACTTTC.

The V and J genes are TRBV7-2 and TRBJ1-3; D is undetermined. Germline V gene sequence: CDR1 SGHTA, CDR2 FQGNSA. The CDR3 consists of 13 residues. V shed 10 bases and J shed 3 bases, with 13 bases lying between them. The CDR3 loop is CATGERSGNTIYF. CDR3 sequence (DNA): TGTGCCACCGGCGAGCGGAGTGGAAACACCATATATTTT.

In this sample, this clone turned up a few times. The V gene is TRBV13, the J gene TRBJ2-1, with 13 bases that match TRBD2. The CDR3 spans 17 residues. CDR1 and CDR2 (germline): PRHDT, FYEKMQ (reference sequence). Germline trimming cut 5 bases from V and 4 bases from J; bases unmatched to any gene: 8. CDR3 region: CASSPRTSGGIYNEQFF. CDR3 in DNA: TGTGCCAGCAGCCCGCGGACTAGCGGGGGAATTTACAATGAGCAGTTCTTC.

The gene calls are TRBV28 and TRBJ1-4; D uncertain. Germline assignment: CDR1 MDHEN and CDR2 SYDVKM. V was cut by 6 bases and J by 5 bases, with 19 bases left in between. The CDR3 contains 16 residues. CDR3 in DNA: TGTGCCAGCAGCCCTGCCCGGGGATCCCGAAATGAAAAACTGTTTTTT. It is translated as CASSPARGSRNEKLFF.